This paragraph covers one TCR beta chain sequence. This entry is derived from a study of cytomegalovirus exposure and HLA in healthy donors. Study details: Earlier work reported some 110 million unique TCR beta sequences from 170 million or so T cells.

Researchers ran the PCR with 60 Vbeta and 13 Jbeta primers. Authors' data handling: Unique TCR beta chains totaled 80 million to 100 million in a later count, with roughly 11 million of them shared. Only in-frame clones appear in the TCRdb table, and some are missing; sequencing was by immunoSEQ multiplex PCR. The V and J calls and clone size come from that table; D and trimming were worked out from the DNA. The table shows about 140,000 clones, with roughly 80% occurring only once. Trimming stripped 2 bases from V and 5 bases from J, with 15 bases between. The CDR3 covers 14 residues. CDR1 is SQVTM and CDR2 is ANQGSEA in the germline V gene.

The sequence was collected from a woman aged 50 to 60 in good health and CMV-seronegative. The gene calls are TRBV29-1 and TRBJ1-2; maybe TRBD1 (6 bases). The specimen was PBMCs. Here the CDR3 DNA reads TGCAGCGTTGAATATACTATAGGGGGTTATGGCTACACCTTC. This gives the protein CSVEYTIGGYGYTF.